What follows are 29 T cell receptor beta chains derived from one specimen sequenced in a study of cytomegalovirus exposure and HLA in healthy donors. In the PCR, 60 Vbeta and 13 Jbeta primers were used. The table came from immunoSEQ multiplex PCR; TCRdb's copy has only in-frame clones and leaves some out. This sample has roughly 120,000 clones, with around three quarters found just once. Sequencing used PBMCs. These receptors originate from a woman under 40 in good health and CMV-seronegative.

The chain has TRBV2 and TRBJ2-2; 8 nucleotides align to TRBD1. The ends lost 5 bases at V and 3 bases at J; junction bases unmatched: 5. The CDR3 length is 15 residues. Germline loops: CDR1 SNHLY, CDR2 FYNNEI. The CDR3, as DNA: TGTGCCAGCAGTAAACAGGGGGTGGACACCGGGGAGCTGTTTTTT. Amino acid sequence: CASSKQGVDTGELFF.

This sequence joins TRBV5-1 and TRBJ1-1; the D is unclear. Trimming left V 0 bases short and J 1 base short, with 7 bases between. Germline CDR1 is SGHRS and CDR2 is YFSETQ. This CDR3 spans 14 amino acids. The CDR3 region has the DNA TGCGCCAGCAGCTTGGCAGGATCGAACACTGAAGCTTTCTTT. Encoded protein: CASSLAGSNTEAFF.

This rearrangement joins TRBV19 to TRBJ1-2; perhaps TRBD1 as D (5 bases). Trimming left V 8 bases short and J 4 bases short, with 8 bases between. The CDR3 runs 11 residues. Germline values: CDR1 LNHDA, CDR2 SQIVND (reference sequence). CDR3 bases: TGTGCCAGTGCCAGGGCCTATGGCTACACCTTC. Translation: CASARAYGYTF.

CDR3 region: CASSIESTGGDYNEQFF. CDR3 in DNA: TGTGCCAGTAGTATAGAATCGACAGGGGGTGACTACAATGAGCAGTTCTTC. The V gene is TRBV19, the J gene TRBJ2-1, with 9 positions matching TRBD1. V lost 0 bases to trimming and J lost 3 bases; unmatched junction nucleotides: 6. CDR3 length: 17 residues. CDR1 is LNHDA, CDR2 SQIVND, per germline (reference sequence).

The CDR3 DNA reads TGTGCCAGCAGCTTACAATTCTCATCGGGACAGGGGGCGGAAGAGACCCAGTACTTC. Translated: CASSLQFSSGQGAEETQYF. V usage is TRBV7-9 and J usage is TRBJ2-5, with TRBD1 identical over 12 bases. Germline CDR1 SEHNR, CDR2 FQNEAQ (reference sequence). The CDR3 runs to 19 residues. V was clipped by 2 bases and J by 3 bases; unmatched bases: 13.

V gene TRBV19 combines with J gene TRBJ1-5, with 8 nucleotides matching TRBD1. Germline CDR1 LNHDA, CDR2 SQIVND (reference sequence). J was trimmed by 0 bases and V by 3 bases; bases with no gene match: 7. The CDR3 is 17 residues long. The CDR3 nucleotides are TGTGCCAGTAGTATTACACAGGGGGGTAATAGCAATCAGCCCCAGCATTTT. It codes for CASSITQGGNSNQPQHF.

The chain joins TRBV9 to TRBJ1-1; possibly TRBD1 for D (6 bases). V was pared by 0 bases and J by 0 bases, with 15 bases between. This CDR3 contains 17 residues. Germline CDR1 reads SGDLS; CDR2 reads YYNGEE. The CDR3 sequence: CASSVASPRDMNTEAFF. CDR3 DNA sequence: TGTGCCAGCAGCGTAGCTAGTCCCCGGGACATGAACACTGAAGCTTTCTTT.

The chain links TRBV30 to TRBJ1-1; the D is unclear. This CDR3 has 12 amino acids. CDR1 and CDR2 (germline): GTSNPN, SVGIG (reference sequence). The ends were cut back, 4 bases at V and 1 base at J, with 7 bases in the middle. CDR3 loop: CAWNRQNTEAFF. In DNA form, the CDR3 reads TGTGCCTGGAACCGACAGAACACTGAAGCTTTCTTT.

This rearrangement joins TRBV5-4 to TRBJ1-5; 10 nucleotides align to TRBD1. The CDR3 runs to 15 residues. The J segment lost 6 bases and the V segment lost 3 bases, leaving 6 bases of the junction unmatched. Germline CDR1 SGHNT, CDR2 YYREEE (reference sequence). In DNA, the CDR3 is TGTGCCAGCAGCTCCGGGACAGGGGTGGGTCAGCCCCAGCATTTT. Translation: CASSSGTGVGQPQHF.

The chain is built from TRBV30 and TRBJ1-4, with D tentatively TRBD1 (6 bases). V lost 1 base and J lost 6, with 18 bases in between. The CDR3 has 16 amino acids. Germline assignment: CDR1 GTSNPN and CDR2 SVGIG (reference sequence). CDR3 sequence: CAWSGTQGSYDEKLFF. The CDR3 DNA reads TGTGCCTGGAGTGGCACCCAGGGGAGTTATGATGAAAAACTGTTTTTT.

The chain has TRBV30 and TRBJ1-4; D call uncertain. This CDR3 is 11 amino acids long. V lost 5 bases and J lost 7, with 8 bases in between. Germline V gives CDR1 GTSNPN, CDR2 SVGIG (reference sequence). As DNA, the CDR3 is TGTGCCTGGGGCTCGGGTGAAAAACTGTTTTTT. Translation gives CAWGSGEKLFF.

The chain uses TRBV5-1 and TRBJ2-2; 7 nucleotides line up with TRBD2. Germline CDR1 is SGHRS and CDR2 is YFSETQ. The V gene end was trimmed by 0 bases and the J gene end by 3 bases; junction bases not matched to a gene: 5. The CDR3 consists of 16 residues. CDR3 in DNA: TGCGCCAGCAGCTTGGATAGGGGAGGGGACACCGGGGAGCTGTTTTTT. It encodes CASSLDRGGDTGELFF.

This clone appeared once. This chain links TRBV6-1 with TRBJ1-1; no clear D. Per germline, CDR1 MNHNS and CDR2 SASEGT. V lost 3 bases and J 7 bases, leaving 15 bases between the germline ends. This CDR3 region has 14 residues. The CDR3 DNA reads TGTGCCAGCAGTGACCCTCTGAGAGAGCGTGAAGCTTTCTTT. Residues: CASSDPLREREAFF.

The sample holds a few counts of this clone. V gene TRBV12-5 combines with J gene TRBJ1-4, with 10 bases lining up with TRBD1. Looked up from germline, CDR1 is LGHNT and CDR2 is FRNRAP. This CDR3 has 17 amino acids. The V and J ends lost 6 bases and 3 bases, in that order; junction bases with no gene match: 10. This chain's CDR3 is CASGPGQGSVANEKLFF. In DNA form, the CDR3 reads TGTGCTAGTGGACCGGGACAGGGGTCCGTCGCTAATGAAAAACTGTTTTTT.

The genes are TRBV2 and TRBJ2-2, with 12 bases aligning to TRBD2. Germline trimming cut 6 bases from V and 0 bases from J; bases unmatched to any gene: 2. CDR1 and CDR2 from the germline V gene are SNHLY and FYNNEI. The CDR3 consists of 16 residues. This chain's CDR3 is CASRTSGGSNTGELFF. The CDR3 DNA reads as TGTGCCAGCAGGACTAGCGGGGGATCGAACACCGGGGAGCTGTTTTTT.

The rearrangement joins TRBV5-1 to TRBJ2-7, with D possibly being TRBD2 (5 bases). The CDR3 totals 13 residues. Germline V gene lookup returns CDR1 SGHRS and CDR2 YFSETQ. V gave up 0 bases and J gave up 13 bases, with 17 bases separating them. CDR3 DNA sequence: TGCGCCAGCAGCTTGGGTTCCGATCGGGGTCACTACTTC. Its protein is CASSLGSDRGHYF.

A single count supports this clone. The chain carries TRBV6-5 and TRBJ1-5; D is uncertain. Germline V gene lookup returns CDR1 MNHEY and CDR2 SVGAGI. The CDR3 is 14 residues long. The V end lost 2 bases, the J end lost 7 bases, and 12 bases lay between the germline ends. The CDR3 region has the DNA TGTGCCAGCAGTTACGGCCAACAGTCGCAGCCCCAGCATTTT. Protein: CASSYGQQSQPQHF.

This chain joins TRBV5-1 and TRBJ2-2; 10 nucleotides align to TRBD2. Per the germline V gene, CDR1 is SGHRS and CDR2 is YFSETQ. This CDR3 has 17 residues. With 0 bases clipped from V and 4 bases from J, the junction kept 6 bases outside the gene matches. The CDR3 coding sequence is TGCGCCAGCAGCTTGGCCGGAGTAGCGGGAGGCACCGGGGAGCTGTTTTTT. Its translation: CASSLAGVAGGTGELFF. Variable domain in full (rest from reference TRBV5-1 and TRBJ2-2): KAGVTQTPRYLIKTRGQQVTLSCSPISGHRSVSWYQQTPGQGLQFLFEYFSETQRNKGNFPGRFSGRQFSNSRSEMNVSTLELGDSALYLCASSLAGVAGGTGELFFGEGSRLTVL.

This clone showed up just a few times. The chain carries TRBV2 and TRBJ1-5; 9 bases map to TRBD1. The V segment lost 6 bases and the J segment 7 bases; nucleotides outside the gene matches: 4. Germline V gene lookup returns CDR1 SNHLY and CDR2 FYNNEI. The CDR3 totals 13 residues. The CDR3: CASRDRGRQPQHF. In DNA, the CDR3 is TGTGCCAGCAGAGACAGGGGGAGGCAGCCCCAGCATTTT.

The chain couples TRBV5-1 to TRBJ2-1, with a weak D call TRBD2 (5 bases). CDR3 length: 15 residues. Germline CDR1 and CDR2: SGHRS and YFSETQ. The V and J ends lost 2 bases and 0 bases respectively, with 9 bases between them. The CDR3: CASSLTTSSYNEQFF. DNA of the CDR3: TGCGCCAGCAGCTTAACAACTAGCTCCTACAATGAGCAGTTCTTC.

This chain uses TRBV13 with TRBJ2-6; possibly TRBD2 for D (6 bases). V shed 8 bases and J shed 2 bases, with 16 bases lying between them. Germline CDR1 and CDR2: PRHDT and FYEKMQ (reference sequence). The CDR3 runs to 16 residues. CDR3 nucleotide sequence: TGTGCCAGCGGAAAATTGGGGGGAGCTGGGGCCAACGTCCTGACTTTC. Protein: CASGKLGGAGANVLTF.

The gene calls are TRBV7-9 and TRBJ2-1; D remains ambiguous. V dropped 4 bases and J dropped 6 bases, with 4 bases sitting between them. The germline CDR1 and CDR2 sequences are SEHNR and FQNEAQ (reference sequence). This CDR3 has 11 residues. In nucleotides, the CDR3 is TGTGCCAGCAGCTCTTCCAATGAGCAGTTCTTC. It codes for CASSSSNEQFF.

This clone was seen once. The V gene is TRBV28, the J gene TRBJ1-1, with D hard to call. The CDR3 runs 13 residues. Germline V gene lookup returns CDR1 MDHEN and CDR2 SYDVKM. V was cut by 7 bases and J by 3 bases, with 12 bases left in between. The CDR3 region is CASTPSYYTEAFF. DNA for the CDR3: TGTGCCAGCACACCCTCCTATTACACTGAAGCTTTCTTT.

In its sample, this clone was seen once. The V gene is TRBV7-2, the J gene TRBJ2-3; D is unresolved. CDR3 length: 13 amino acids. Deletions cut 1 base from V and 5 bases from J, with 7 bases between. The germline V gene encodes CDR1 SGHTA and CDR2 FQGNSA. The CDR3 sequence: CASSLVTGDTQYF. In nucleotides, the CDR3 is TGTGCCAGCAGCTTAGTAACTGGAGATACGCAGTATTTT.

V gene TRBV5-4 combines with J gene TRBJ1-2; possible D gene TRBD1, 6 bases. Germline V gene data show CDR1 as SGHNT and CDR2 as YYREEE (reference sequence). The length of the CDR3 is 13 residues. V lost 1 base and J 2 bases, leaving 6 bases between the germline ends. The CDR3 sequence: CASSLQGNYGYTF. DNA of the CDR3: TGTGCCAGCAGCTTGCAGGGGAACTATGGCTACACCTTC.

The chain has TRBV30 and TRBJ1-1, with no clear D. The CDR3 runs to 13 residues. V dropped 0 bases and J dropped 7 bases, with 12 bases sitting between them. Germline V gene data show CDR1 as GTSNPN and CDR2 as SVGIG (reference sequence). CDR3 in DNA: TGTGCCTGGAGTGTAGGTGGGCGTGATGAAGCTTTCTTT. It is translated as CAWSVGGRDEAFF.

V and J are TRBV14 and TRBJ1-5; perhaps TRBD1 as D (5 bases). V was shortened by 4 bases and J by 5 bases, with 9 bases between the two germline ends. CDR3 length: 13 residues. Germline CDR1 and CDR2: SGHDN and FVKESK. CDR3 DNA: TGTGCCAGCAGCCTCGACAGTTATCAGCCCCAGCATTTT. As protein: CASSLDSYQPQHF.

This clone was counted a single time. The chain joins TRBV7-8 to TRBJ2-2; D call uncertain. There are 13 residues in the CDR3. Germline V gene data show CDR1 as SGHVS and CDR2 as FQNEAQ. Trimming removed 3 bases from V and 6 bases from J, with 8 bases in between. CDR3 coding DNA: TGTGCCAGCAGCTTTCTTGTCTCCGGGGAGCTGTTTTTT. It is translated as CASSFLVSGELFF.

J is TRBJ2-7 and V is TRBV19; 7 bases line up with TRBD1. With V trimmed by 8 bases and J by 5 bases, 9 bases remained unmatched. Germline V gene sequence: CDR1 LNHDA, CDR2 SQIVND (reference sequence). The CDR3 consists of 13 residues. For the CDR3, the DNA is TGTGCCAGTTCAACAGGGGTCGGGAACGAGCAGTACTTC. As protein: CASSTGVGNEQYF.